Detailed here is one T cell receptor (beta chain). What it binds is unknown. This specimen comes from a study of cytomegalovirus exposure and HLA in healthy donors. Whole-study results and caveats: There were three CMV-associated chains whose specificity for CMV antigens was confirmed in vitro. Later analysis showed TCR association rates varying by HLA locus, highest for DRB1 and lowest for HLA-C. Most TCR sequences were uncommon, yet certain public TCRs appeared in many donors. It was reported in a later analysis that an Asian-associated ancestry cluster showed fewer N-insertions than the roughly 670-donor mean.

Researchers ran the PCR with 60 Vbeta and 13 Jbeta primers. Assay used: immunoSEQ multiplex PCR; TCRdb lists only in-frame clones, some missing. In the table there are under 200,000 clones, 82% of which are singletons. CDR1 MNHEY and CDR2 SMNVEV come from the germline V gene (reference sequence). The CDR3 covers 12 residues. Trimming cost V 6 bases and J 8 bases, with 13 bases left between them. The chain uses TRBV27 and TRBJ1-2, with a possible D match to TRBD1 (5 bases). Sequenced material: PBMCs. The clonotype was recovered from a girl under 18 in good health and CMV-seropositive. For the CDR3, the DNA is TGTGCCAGCAGGCGGGGGGGTGGGGGCTACACCTTC. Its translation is CASRRGGGGYTF.